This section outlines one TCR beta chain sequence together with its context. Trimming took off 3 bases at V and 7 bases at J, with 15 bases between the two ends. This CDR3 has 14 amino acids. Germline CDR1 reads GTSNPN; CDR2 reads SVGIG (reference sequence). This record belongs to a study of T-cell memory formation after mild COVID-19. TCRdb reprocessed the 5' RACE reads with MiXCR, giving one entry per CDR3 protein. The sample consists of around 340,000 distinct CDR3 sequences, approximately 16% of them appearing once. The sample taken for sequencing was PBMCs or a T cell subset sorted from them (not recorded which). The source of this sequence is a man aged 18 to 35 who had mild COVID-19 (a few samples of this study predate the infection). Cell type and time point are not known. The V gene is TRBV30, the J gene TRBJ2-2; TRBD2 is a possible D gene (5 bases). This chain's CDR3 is CAWSIGLLIGELFF. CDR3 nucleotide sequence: TGTGCCTGGAGCATAGGACTTCTTATCGGGGAGCTGTTTTTT.